This T cell receptor beta chain was retrieved from a study of T cell changes during pregnancy in multiple sclerosis (dated by TCRdb to about 2019). Broadly, across the study: The study looked at changes in the T cell repertoire across pregnancy in women with multiple sclerosis.

Library generation was performed with the immunoSEQ multiplex PCR assay. Sourced from immuneACCESS, this table was stored by TCRdb with only in-frame sequences that have V and J called. A share of the clones is absent; for the studies checked, an unresolved V gene accounts for under half, and the remainder has no known explanation. The sample table holds under 100,000 clones, of which 91% were seen once. Jointly, the top ten make up about 1.8% of the sample. A remark on this clone: The antigen it binds to is not known. Base qualities are not recorded, but no much larger clone differs from it by a single base.

V was cut back by 4 bases and J by 0 bases, leaving a gap of 12 bases between them. CDR1 and CDR2 are drawn from the germline V gene (reference sequence): LNHDA, SQIVND. The CDR3 sequence holds 15 residues, the cysteine and phenylalanine included. Kept here is only the CDR3 DNA, which spans 45 bases and is read in frame from base 1. Here the chain combines TRBV19 and TRBJ1-1, with a weak D call of TRBD1 (5 bases match). The origin of this receptor is a female donor in good health, enrolled as a control in a pregnancy study. The source was peripheral blood, collected in the first trimester of pregnancy. CDR3 sequence: CASSSQGYMNTEAFF. Here is the DNA: TGTGCCAGTAGTAGTCAGGGATACATGAACACTGAAGCTTTCTTT.